This T cell receptor (beta chain) was recovered during a study of regulatory T cells in long-lasting Graves disease. The CDR3 totals 18 residues. Germline assignment: CDR1 SGHVS and CDR2 FNYEAQ. Trimming removed 3 bases from V and 8 bases from J; junction bases left unmatched: 18. At least ten counts were recorded for this clonotype. Indicated time point: newly diagnosed GD, antithyroid drugs for less than 3 months. Following extraction of RNA from PBMCs, that RNA was used to make the TCR library. Arm-PCR of CDR3 regions and iRepertoire HTBI primers were the basis on which TCR beta libraries were built. A single record per CDR3 protein comes from TCRdb applying MiXCR to the multiplex PCR reads. This sample has about 470,000 distinct CDR3 sequences; about 15% occur once, and the top ten carry around 15%. Separately, the same data were catalogued under a study of T cells in Graves' hyperthyroidism and ophthalmopathy.

The rearrangement joins TRBV7-6 to TRBJ2-1; 8 bases line up with TRBD2. The clonotype originates from a woman aged 30 to 39 with Graves disease. The source was peripheral blood mononuclear cells (PBMCs), collected at new diagnosis, from a patient treated with antithyroid drugs. CDR3 residues: CASSFGIHAGTRRDEQFF. CDR3 sequence (DNA): TGTGCCAGCAGCTTCGGCATACATGCCGGGACTAGGAGGGATGAGCAGTTCTTC.